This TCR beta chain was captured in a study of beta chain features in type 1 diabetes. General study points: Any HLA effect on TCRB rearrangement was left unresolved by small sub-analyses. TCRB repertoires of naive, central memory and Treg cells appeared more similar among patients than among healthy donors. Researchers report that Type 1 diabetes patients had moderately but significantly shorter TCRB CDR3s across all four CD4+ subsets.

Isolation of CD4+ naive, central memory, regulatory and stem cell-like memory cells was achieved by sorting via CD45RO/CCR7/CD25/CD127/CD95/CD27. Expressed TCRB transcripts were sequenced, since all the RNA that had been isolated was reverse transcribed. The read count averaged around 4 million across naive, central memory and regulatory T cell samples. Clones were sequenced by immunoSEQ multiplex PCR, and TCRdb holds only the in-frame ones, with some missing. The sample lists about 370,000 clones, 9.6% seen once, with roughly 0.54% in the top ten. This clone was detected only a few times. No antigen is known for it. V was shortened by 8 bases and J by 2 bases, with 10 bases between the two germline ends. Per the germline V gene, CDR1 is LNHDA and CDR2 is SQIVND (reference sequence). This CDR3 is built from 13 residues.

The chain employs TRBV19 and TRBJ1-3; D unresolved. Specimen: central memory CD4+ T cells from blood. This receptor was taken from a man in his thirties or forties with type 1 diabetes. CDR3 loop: CASAEGTGNTIYF. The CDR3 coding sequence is TGTGCCAGTGCAGAGGGAACTGGAAACACCATATATTTT.